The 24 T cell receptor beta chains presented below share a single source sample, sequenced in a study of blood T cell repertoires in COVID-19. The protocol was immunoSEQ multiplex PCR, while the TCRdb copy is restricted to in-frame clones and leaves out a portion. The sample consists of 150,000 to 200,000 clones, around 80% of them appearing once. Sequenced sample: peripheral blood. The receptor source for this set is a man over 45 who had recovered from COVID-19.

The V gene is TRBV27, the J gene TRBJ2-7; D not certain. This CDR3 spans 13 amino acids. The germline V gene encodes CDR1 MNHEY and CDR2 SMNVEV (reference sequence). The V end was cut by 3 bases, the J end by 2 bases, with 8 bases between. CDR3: CASSFGTAYEQYF. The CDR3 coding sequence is TGTGCCAGCAGTTTCGGTACCGCCTACGAGCAGTACTTC.

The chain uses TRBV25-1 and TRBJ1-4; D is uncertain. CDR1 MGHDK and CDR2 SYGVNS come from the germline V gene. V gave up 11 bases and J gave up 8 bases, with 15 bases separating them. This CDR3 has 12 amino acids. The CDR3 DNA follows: TGTGCCGCTGGCATAACGGAGGAAAAACTGTTTTTT. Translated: CAAGITEEKLFF.

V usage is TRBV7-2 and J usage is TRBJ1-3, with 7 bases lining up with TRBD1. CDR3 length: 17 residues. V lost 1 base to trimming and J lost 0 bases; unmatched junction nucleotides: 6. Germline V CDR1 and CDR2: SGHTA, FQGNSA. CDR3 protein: CASSLGPGQSSGNTIYF. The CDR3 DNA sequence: TGTGCCAGCAGCTTAGGCCCGGGACAGAGCTCTGGAAACACCATATATTTT.

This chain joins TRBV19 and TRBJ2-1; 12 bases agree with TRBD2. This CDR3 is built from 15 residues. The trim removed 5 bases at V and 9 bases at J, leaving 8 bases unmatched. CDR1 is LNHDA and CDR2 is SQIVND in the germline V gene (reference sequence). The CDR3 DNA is TGTGCCAGTAGTGTGACTAGCGGGAGTCTTAGTGAGCAGTTCTTC. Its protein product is CASSVTSGSLSEQFF.

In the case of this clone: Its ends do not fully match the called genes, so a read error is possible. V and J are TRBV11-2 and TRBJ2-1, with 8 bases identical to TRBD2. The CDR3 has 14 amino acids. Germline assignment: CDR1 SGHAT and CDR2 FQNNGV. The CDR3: CASSLGLAGNEQFF. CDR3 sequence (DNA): TGTGCCAGTAGCTTAGGACTAGCTGGCAATGAGCAGTTCTTC.

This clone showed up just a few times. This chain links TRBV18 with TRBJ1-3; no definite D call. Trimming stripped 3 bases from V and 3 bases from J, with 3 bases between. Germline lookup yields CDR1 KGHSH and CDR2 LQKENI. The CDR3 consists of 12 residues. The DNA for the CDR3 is TGTGCCAGCTCACCTAATGGAAACACCATATATTTT. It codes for CASSPNGNTIYF. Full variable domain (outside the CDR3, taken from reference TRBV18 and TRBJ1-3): NAGVMQNPRHLVRRRGQEARLRCSPMKGHSHVYWYRQLPEEGLKFMVYLQKENIIDESGMPKERFSAEFPKEGPSILRIQQVVRGDSAAYFCASSPNGNTIYFGEGSWLTVV.

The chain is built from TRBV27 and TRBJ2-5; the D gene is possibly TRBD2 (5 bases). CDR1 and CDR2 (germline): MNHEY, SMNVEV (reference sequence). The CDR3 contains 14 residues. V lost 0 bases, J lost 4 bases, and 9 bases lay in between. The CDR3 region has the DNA TGTGCCAGCAGTTTATCGAAAGGGAGAGAGACCCAGTACTTC. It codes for CASSLSKGRETQYF.

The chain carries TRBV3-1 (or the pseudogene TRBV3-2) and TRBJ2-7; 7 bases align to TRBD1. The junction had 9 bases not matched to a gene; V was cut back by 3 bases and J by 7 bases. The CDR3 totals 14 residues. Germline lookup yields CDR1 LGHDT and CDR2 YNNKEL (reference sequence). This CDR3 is CASSHNDRVGEQYF. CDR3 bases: TGTGCCAGCAGCCATAATGACAGGGTAGGGGAGCAGTACTTC.

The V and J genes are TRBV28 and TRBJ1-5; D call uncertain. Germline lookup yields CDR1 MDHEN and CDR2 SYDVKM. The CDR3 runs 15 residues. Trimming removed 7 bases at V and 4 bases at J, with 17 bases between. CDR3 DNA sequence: TGTGCCAGCACCCCTTTGGATTCGGAGAATCAGCCCCAGCATTTT. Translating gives CASTPLDSENQPQHF.

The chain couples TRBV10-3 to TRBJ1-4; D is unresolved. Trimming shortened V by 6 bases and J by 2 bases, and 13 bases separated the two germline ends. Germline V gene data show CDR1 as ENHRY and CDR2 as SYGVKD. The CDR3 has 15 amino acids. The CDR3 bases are TGTGCCATCAGCGAGGCGTTGGAGACTAATGAAAAACTGTTTTTT. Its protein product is CAISEALETNEKLFF.

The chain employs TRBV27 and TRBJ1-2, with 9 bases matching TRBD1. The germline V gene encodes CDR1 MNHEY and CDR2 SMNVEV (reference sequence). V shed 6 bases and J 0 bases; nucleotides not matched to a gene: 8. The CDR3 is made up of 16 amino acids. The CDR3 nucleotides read TGTGCCAGCAGCCCGGGACAGGGACTCCCTAACTATGGCTACACCTTC. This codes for CASSPGQGLPNYGYTF.

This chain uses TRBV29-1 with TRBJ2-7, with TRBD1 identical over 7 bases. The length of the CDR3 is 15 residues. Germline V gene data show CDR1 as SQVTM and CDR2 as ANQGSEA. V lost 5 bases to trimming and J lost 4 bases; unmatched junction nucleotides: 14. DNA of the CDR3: TGCAGCGTTTTAAGAGGGGGCGCGTCCCCATACGAGCAGTACTTC. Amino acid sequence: CSVLRGGASPYEQYF.

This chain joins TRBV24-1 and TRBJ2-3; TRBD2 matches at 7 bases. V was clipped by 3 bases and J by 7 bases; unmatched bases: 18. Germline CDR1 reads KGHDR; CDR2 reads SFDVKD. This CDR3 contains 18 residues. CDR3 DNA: TGTGCCACCAGTGATCATAGAGCGACTAGCAGGGAGGGAAATACGCAGTATTTT. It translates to CATSDHRATSREGNTQYF.

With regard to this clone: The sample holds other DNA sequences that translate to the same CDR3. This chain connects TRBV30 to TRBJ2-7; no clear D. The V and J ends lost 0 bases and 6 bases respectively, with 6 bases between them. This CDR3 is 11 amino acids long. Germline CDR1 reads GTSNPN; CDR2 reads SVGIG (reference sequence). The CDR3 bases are TGTGCCTGGAGTGTCTTCGGCGAGCAGTACTTC. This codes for CAWSVFGEQYF.

The chain's CDR3 is CASSVGDRIMNTEAFF. The CDR3, as DNA: TGCGCCAGCAGCGTCGGGGACAGGATAATGAACACTGAAGCTTTCTTT. The V gene is TRBV5-1, the J gene TRBJ1-1, with 8 bases fitting TRBD1. CDR3 length: 16 residues. Looked up from germline, CDR1 is SGHRS and CDR2 is YFSETQ. With 4 bases clipped from V and 0 bases from J, the junction kept 8 bases outside the gene matches.

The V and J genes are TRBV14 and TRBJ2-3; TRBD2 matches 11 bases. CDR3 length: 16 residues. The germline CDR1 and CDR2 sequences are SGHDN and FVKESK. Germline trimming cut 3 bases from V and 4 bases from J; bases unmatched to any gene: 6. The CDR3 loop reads CASSHLAGGEPDTQYF. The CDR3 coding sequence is TGTGCCAGCAGCCACCTAGCGGGAGGAGAACCAGATACGCAGTATTTT.

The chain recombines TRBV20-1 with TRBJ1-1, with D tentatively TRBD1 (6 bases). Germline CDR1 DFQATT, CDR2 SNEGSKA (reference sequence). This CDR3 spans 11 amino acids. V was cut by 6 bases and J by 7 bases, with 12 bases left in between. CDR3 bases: TGCAGTGCAACCTACAGGGTTGAAGCTTTCTTT. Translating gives CSATYRVEAFF.

The CDR3 sequence: CACRTGVSTDTQYF. The CDR3 region has the DNA TGTGCCTGTCGGACAGGGGTTAGCACAGATACGCAGTATTTT. The rearrangement joins TRBV30 to TRBJ2-3, with TRBD1 matching over 9 bases. The CDR3 consists of 14 residues. Trimming cost V 6 bases and J 0 bases; bases outside gene matches: 4. The V gene's germline CDR1 is GTSNPN and CDR2 SVGIG (reference sequence).

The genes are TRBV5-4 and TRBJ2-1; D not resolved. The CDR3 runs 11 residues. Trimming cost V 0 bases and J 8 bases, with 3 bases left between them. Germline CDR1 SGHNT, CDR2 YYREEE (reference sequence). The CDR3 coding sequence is TGTGCCAGCAGCTTGGTAGATGAGCAGTTCTTC. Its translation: CASSLVDEQFF. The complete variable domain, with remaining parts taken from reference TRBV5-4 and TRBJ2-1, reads ETGVTQSPTHLIKTRGQQVTLRCSSQSGHNTVSWYQQALGQGPQFIFQYYREEENGRGNFPPRFSGLQFPNYSSELNVNALELDDSALYLCASSLVDEQFFGPGTRLTVL.

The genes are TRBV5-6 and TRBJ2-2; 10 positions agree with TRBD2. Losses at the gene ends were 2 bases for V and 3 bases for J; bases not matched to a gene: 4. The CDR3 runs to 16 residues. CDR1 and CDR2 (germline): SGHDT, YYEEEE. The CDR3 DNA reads TGTGCCAGCAGCTTCTCTAGCGGGGGATACACCGGGGAGCTGTTTTTT. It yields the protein CASSFSSGGYTGELFF.

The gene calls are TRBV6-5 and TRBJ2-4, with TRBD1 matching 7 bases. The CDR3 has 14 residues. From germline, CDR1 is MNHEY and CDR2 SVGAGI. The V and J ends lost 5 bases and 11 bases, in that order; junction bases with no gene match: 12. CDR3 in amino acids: CASSSAGTAIVQYF. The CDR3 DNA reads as TGTGCCAGCAGTAGTGCTGGGACAGCCATCGTTCAGTACTTC.

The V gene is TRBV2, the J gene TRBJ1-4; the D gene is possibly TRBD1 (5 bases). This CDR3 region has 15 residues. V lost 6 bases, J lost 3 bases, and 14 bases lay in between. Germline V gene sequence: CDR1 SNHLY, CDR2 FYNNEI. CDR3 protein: CASRSQGISNEKLFF. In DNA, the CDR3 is TGTGCCAGCAGGTCCCAGGGAATCTCTAATGAAAAACTGTTTTTT.

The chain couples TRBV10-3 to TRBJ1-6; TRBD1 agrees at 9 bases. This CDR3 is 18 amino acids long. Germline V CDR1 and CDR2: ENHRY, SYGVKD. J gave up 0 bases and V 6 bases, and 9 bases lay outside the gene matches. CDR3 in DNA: TGTGCCATCAGGCCGGGGACAGGGACCAACTCCTATAATTCACCCCTCCACTTT. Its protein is CAIRPGTGTNSYNSPLHF.

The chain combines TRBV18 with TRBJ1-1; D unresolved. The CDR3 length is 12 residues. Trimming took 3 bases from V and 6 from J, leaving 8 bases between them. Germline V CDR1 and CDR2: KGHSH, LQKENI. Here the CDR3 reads CASSPLGAEAFF. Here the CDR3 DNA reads TGTGCCAGCTCACCGCTCGGGGCTGAAGCTTTCTTT.